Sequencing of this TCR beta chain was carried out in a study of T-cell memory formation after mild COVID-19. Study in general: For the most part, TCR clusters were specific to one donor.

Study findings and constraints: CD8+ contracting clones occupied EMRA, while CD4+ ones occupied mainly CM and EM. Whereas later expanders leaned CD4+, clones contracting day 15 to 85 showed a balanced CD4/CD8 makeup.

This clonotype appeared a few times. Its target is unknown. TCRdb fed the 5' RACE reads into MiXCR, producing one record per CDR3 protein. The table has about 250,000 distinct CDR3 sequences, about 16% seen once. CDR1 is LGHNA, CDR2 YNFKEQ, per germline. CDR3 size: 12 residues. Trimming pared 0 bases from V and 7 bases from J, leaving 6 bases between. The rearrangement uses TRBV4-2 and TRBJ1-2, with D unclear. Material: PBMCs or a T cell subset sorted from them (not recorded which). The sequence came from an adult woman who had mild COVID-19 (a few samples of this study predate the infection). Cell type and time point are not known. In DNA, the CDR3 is TGTGCCAGCAGCCAAGATCTCGGTGGCTACACCTTC. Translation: CASSQDLGGYTF.